These 17 T cell receptor beta chains were all obtained from the same sample, sequenced in a study of blood T cells in healthy people across ages. The second PCR ran roughly 6 to 11 cycles with a sample-barcoded 5' primer and J-beta primers. TCRdb re-analysed the 5' RACE reads in MiXCR, keeping a single row per CDR3 protein. The sample records 660,000 or so distinct CDR3 sequences, 58% being singletons. Material: blood. The receptors originated from a man aged 60 to 69 in good health.

The rearrangement links TRBV20-1 to TRBJ1-2, with D hard to call. The germline V and J ends were trimmed by 3 bases and 0 bases, with 8 bases remaining between them. Germline V gene sequence: CDR1 DFQATT, CDR2 SNEGSKA (reference sequence). The CDR3 contains 13 residues. The CDR3 is CSASRGSNYGYTF. Written as DNA, the CDR3 is TGCAGTGCTAGTCGTGGCTCTAACTATGGCTACACCTTC.

The rearrangement links TRBV6-1 to TRBJ2-6, with 7 bases matching TRBD2. This CDR3 is 16 amino acids long. The germline gives CDR1 MNHNS, CDR2 SASEGT. V trimming: 6 bases; J trimming: 0 bases; junction bases outside the gene matches: 5. CDR3: CASRIGGGSGANVLTF. Here the CDR3 DNA reads TGTGCCAGCAGAATAGGCGGGGGCTCTGGGGCCAACGTCCTGACTTTC.

This clonotype was recorded once. This chain connects TRBV15 to TRBJ2-1; D is uncertain. The CDR3 spans 13 residues. CDR1 and CDR2 (germline): LNHNV, YYDKDF (reference sequence). Deletions cut 1 base from V and 12 bases from J, with 13 bases between. As DNA, the CDR3 is TGTGCCACCAGCAGAGTAGTAGCTGAGACGCAGTTCTTC. It codes for CATSRVVAETQFF.

The CDR3 DNA reads as TGCGCCAGCAGCCAGCCCTATGATAGTCAGCCCCAGCATTTT. Encoded protein: CASSQPYDSQPQHF. The chain links TRBV4-1 to TRBJ1-5, with D hard to call. Germline loops: CDR1 MGHRA, CDR2 YSYEKL. This CDR3 region has 14 residues. Trimming removed 3 bases from V and 6 bases from J, with 12 bases in between.

This chain links TRBV10-3 with TRBJ2-6; 8 positions agree with TRBD1. The V and J ends lost 4 bases and 0 bases, in that order; junction bases with no gene match: 5. The CDR3 runs to 17 residues. Germline V gene sequence: CDR1 ENHRY, CDR2 SYGVKD. The CDR3 DNA is TGTGCCATCAGTGGAGGACAGGGATTCTCTGGGGCCAACGTCCTGACTTTC. Residues: CAISGGQGFSGANVLTF.

J is TRBJ2-7 and V is TRBV28, with a tentative D call TRBD1 (6 bases). Germline CDR1 is MDHEN and CDR2 is SYDVKM. The CDR3 has 13 amino acids. Trimming stripped 2 bases from V and 5 bases from J, with 10 bases between. The CDR3 region is CASSLAGVNEQYF. The CDR3 DNA reads TGTGCCAGCAGTTTAGCAGGGGTGAACGAGCAGTACTTC.

The chain has TRBV7-9 and TRBJ1-1; D remains unclear. This CDR3 contains 14 residues. Germline V gives CDR1 SEHNR, CDR2 FQNEAQ (reference sequence). V was trimmed by 2 bases and J by 1 base, leaving 8 bases between them. CDR3 nucleotide sequence: TGTGCCAGCAGCTTACAAACAACGAACACTGAAGCTTTCTTT. This sequence encodes CASSLQTTNTEAFF.

This chain links TRBV7-2 with TRBJ2-3, with D possibly TRBD1 on 6 matching bases. The CDR3 spans 16 residues. V was clipped by 1 base and J by 0 bases, with 11 bases between them. CDR1 is SGHTA and CDR2 is FQGNSA in the germline V gene. The CDR3 protein is CASSLGGTTSTDTQYF. The CDR3 DNA reads TGTGCCAGCAGCTTAGGTGGGACAACTAGCACAGATACGCAGTATTTT.

The chain carries TRBV3-1 and TRBJ2-1; D call uncertain. The V end lost 6 bases, the J end lost 5 bases, and 8 bases lay between the germline ends. The CDR3 has 12 amino acids. CDR1 LGHDT and CDR2 YNNKEL come from the germline V gene (reference sequence). The CDR3 DNA reads as TGTGCCAGCAGGTACGGTGACAATGAGCAGTTCTTC. Its translation is CASRYGDNEQFF.

The chain links TRBV12-3 or TRBV12-4 to TRBJ1-5; possible D gene TRBD1, 5 bases. Trimming left V 6 bases short and J 5 bases short, with 11 bases between. The CDR3 extends over 13 amino acids. The chain's CDR3 is CASRWGGDQPQHF. CDR3 nucleotide sequence: TGTGCCAGCAGGTGGGGCGGGGATCAGCCCCAGCATTTT.

The chain uses TRBV15 and TRBJ1-2, with D possibly matching TRBD1 (6 bases). Germline V gives CDR1 LNHNV, CDR2 YYDKDF (reference sequence). V lost 1 base to trimming and J lost 4 bases, with 13 bases between them. The CDR3 runs to 15 residues. In DNA form, the CDR3 reads TGTGCCACCAGCAGAGGACGGCGAGGGGGCTATGGCTACACCTTC. This codes for CATSRGRRGGYGYTF.

The chain uses TRBV2 and TRBJ2-1, with 7 bases fitting TRBD2. The CDR3 loop spans 15 amino acids. Germline CDR1 SNHLY, CDR2 FYNNEI. V trimming: 4 bases; J trimming: 5 bases; junction bases outside the gene matches: 8. CDR3 in DNA: TGTGCCAGCAGTGGGGGGGGTTTGTACGACAATGAGCAGTTCTTC. The encoded protein is CASSGGGLYDNEQFF.

V gene TRBV7-9 combines with J gene TRBJ2-5, with D possibly TRBD2 on 7 matching bases. CDR1 is SEHNR, CDR2 FQNEAQ, per germline (reference sequence). Deletions cut 5 bases from V and 11 bases from J, with 30 bases between. The CDR3 length is 17 residues. The CDR3 reads CASSLGGLGGAYNEQYF. CDR3 sequence (DNA): TGTGCCAGCAGCCTAGGGGGACTGGGGGGGGCCTACAATGAGCAGTACTTC.

In regard to this clonotype: This may stem from a read error, because a much larger clone lies one nucleotide away. The rearrangement uses TRBV7-2 and TRBJ2-1; D gene unclear. The V gene's germline CDR1 is SGHTA and CDR2 FQGNSA. This CDR3 has 14 residues. V shed 3 bases and J shed 5 bases, with 11 bases lying between them. CDR3: CASSFRAVDNEQFF. As DNA, the CDR3 is TGTGCCAGCAGCTTCCGAGCCGTGGACAATGAGCAGTTCTTC.

This clonotype was seen a single time. A junction end diverges from the germline sequence, so it may reflect a read error. The V gene is TRBV2, the J gene TRBJ2-7; a weak D match, TRBD2 (5 bases). The J call may be mistaken, given a closer DNA end match to TRBJ2-4. CDR3 length: 17 residues. The germline V gene encodes CDR1 SNHLY and CDR2 FYNNEI. CDR3 coding DNA: TGTGCCAGCAGTGCGGAGCAGTTCCTTCTAGCCAATAACATTCAGTACTTC. It translates to CASSAEQFLLANNIQYF.

The J gene is TRBJ2-4, the V gene TRBV7-2; no definite D call. V lost 3 bases and J 8 bases, leaving 11 bases between the germline ends. Germline V gives CDR1 SGHTA, CDR2 FQGNSA. The CDR3 loop spans 13 amino acids. The chain's CDR3 is CASSLARLDIQYF. The CDR3 DNA follows: TGTGCCAGCAGCTTGGCCCGTCTTGACATTCAGTACTTC.

This clonotype was recorded a few times. This chain links TRBV7-2 with TRBJ2-1; TRBD2 agrees at 8 bases. The germline CDR1 and CDR2 sequences are SGHTA and FQGNSA. The CDR3 runs 17 residues. Trimming cost V 3 bases and J 0 bases; bases outside gene matches: 7. CDR3 DNA: TGTGCCAGCAGCTTCCTTCCGCGGGGGGCCTCCTACAATGAGCAGTTCTTC. Encoded protein: CASSFLPRGASYNEQFF. The complete variable domain, with remaining parts taken from reference TRBV7-2 and TRBJ2-1, reads GAGVSQSPSNKVTEKGKDVELRCDPISGHTALYWYRQSLGQGLEFLIYFQGNSAPDKSGLPSDRFSAERTGGSVSTLTIQRTQQEDSAVYLCASSFLPRGASYNEQFFGPGTRLTVL.